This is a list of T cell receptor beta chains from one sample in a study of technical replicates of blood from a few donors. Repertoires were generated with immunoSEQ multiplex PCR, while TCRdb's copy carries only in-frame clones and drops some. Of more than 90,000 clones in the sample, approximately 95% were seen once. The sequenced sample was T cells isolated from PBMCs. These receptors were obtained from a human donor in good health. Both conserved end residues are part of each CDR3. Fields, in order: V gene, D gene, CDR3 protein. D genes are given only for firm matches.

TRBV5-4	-	CASGFGTSSSYEQYF
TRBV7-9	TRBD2	CASSLGPGGSYEQYF
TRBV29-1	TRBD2	CSVEGALAGDPYEQYF
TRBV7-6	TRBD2	CASSAGTGTRHEQFF
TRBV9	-	CASSAGADSYEQYF
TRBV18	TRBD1	CASSPRSGGDEQFF
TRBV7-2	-	CASSLLQGPVSGELFF
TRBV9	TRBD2	CASSVELAGGPSDTQYF
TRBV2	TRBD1	CASSPGQGAGYTF
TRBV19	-	CASSYSRDTEAFF
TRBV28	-	CASTADTQYF
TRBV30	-	CAWSPRDTFARIF
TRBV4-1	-	CASSSRAHSGANVLTF
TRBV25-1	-	CASSDQGIQPQHF
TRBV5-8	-	CASSPGGGTEAFF
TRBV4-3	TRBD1	CASSQEGGQGYVGEKLFF
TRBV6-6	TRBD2	CASSEREGYNEQFF
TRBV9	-	CASSVDPYSYNEQFF
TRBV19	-	CASSRVAGEGNTIYF
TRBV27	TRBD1	CASSPIDRDHEQYF
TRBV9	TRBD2	CASSVSGGVWNEQFF
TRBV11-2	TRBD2	CATGTSGIYEQYF
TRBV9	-	CASSASDNEQFF
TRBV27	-	CASSLQGLSSYEQYF
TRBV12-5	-	CASGFSDTLFTDTQYF
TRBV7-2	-	CASSLGVVSQETQYF
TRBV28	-	CASSPGGQSYEQYF
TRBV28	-	CASSWGGGIGNTIYF
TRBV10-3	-	CAISELQGEKLFF
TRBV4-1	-	CASSQDPWRGHQETQYF
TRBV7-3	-	CASSLKESSYNEQFF
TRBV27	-	CASSLSRGHLPEQYF
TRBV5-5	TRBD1	CASSFTGGDNVLTF
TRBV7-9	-	CASIQGGMNTEAFF
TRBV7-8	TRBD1	CASSLTGQGYEQYF
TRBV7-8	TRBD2	CASSLWTSGRVETQYF
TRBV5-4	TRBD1	CASSFNGQGGGYTF
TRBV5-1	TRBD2	CASSPSGSAYNEQFF
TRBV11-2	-	CASSFTGPYGYTF
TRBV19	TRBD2	CASSIVSGGTSGAYNEQFF
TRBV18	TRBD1	CASSQTGVETQYF
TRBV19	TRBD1	CASSTWGQASIGETQYF
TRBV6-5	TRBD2	CASGTLAEETQYF
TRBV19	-	CASIPRNTDTQYF
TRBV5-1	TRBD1	CASSFGQGNQPQHF